The 2 T cell receptor beta chains below come from one sample, sequenced in a study of shared clonotypes between healthy human individuals. Some clones are missing from TCRdb's copy, which holds only in-frame ones; the method was immunoSEQ multiplex PCR. The table lists a few million clones, 85% to 95% of them singletons, with 0.35% to 0.45% in the top ten. Material: naive CD4+ T cells from PBMCs. Described subset: CD45RA+ positively selected. The receptors were sampled from a man between 18 and 29 years old in good health. Some clones in this sample may be carry-over from other donors' samples.

J is TRBJ2-7 and V is TRBV5-1; TRBD2 aligns across 7 bases. Germline CDR1 reads SGHRS; CDR2 reads YFSETQ. The junction had 6 bases not matched to a gene; V was cut back by 3 bases and J by 3 bases. The CDR3 is 14 amino acids. CDR3 region: CASSSPAGVYEQYF. CDR3 sequence (DNA): TGCGCCAGCAGCTCGCCGGCGGGGGTCTACGAGCAGTACTTC.

The chain employs TRBV12-5 and TRBJ2-5; D is possibly TRBD1 or TRBD2 (5 bases each). Per germline, CDR1 LGHNT and CDR2 FRNRAP. Trimming pared 5 bases from V and 0 bases from J, leaving 7 bases between. The CDR3 is 13 residues long. CDR3 nucleotides: TGTGCTAGTGGTACGGGACACCAAGAGACCCAGTACTTC. As protein: CASGTGHQETQYF.